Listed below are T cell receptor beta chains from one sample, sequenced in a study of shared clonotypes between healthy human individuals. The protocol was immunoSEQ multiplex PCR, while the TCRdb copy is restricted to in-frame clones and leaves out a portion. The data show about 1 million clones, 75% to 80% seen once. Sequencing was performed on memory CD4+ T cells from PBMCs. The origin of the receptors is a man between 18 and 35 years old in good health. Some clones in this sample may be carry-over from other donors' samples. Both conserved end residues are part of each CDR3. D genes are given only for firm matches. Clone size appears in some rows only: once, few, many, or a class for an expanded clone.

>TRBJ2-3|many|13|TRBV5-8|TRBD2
TGTGCCAGCAGCTTAGCGGGGACAGATACGCAGTATTTT
CASSLAGTDTQYF
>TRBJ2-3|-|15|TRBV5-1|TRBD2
TGCGCCAGCAGCCAGGGACTAGCGGGAGCGGATACGCAGTATTTT
CASSQGLAGADTQYF
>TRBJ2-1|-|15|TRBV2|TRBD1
TGTGCCAGCAGCAGCGGACAGGGGCCATACAATGAGCAGTTCTTC
CASSSGQGPYNEQFF
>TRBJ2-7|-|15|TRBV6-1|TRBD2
TGTGCCAGCACCCCGCCAGCGGGAGGGAACTACGAGCAGTACTTC
CASTPPAGGNYEQYF
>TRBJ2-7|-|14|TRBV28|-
TGTGCCAGCAGTGGATCGGGATTGACCTACGAGCAGTACTTC
CASSGSGLTYEQYF
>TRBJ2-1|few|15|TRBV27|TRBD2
TGTGCCAGCAGCCCGAGACTAGCGGGAGTATTAGAGCAGTTCTTC
CASSPRLAGVLEQFF
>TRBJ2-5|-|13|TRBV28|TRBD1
TGTGCCAGCAAGACAGGGGGCAGGGAGACCCAGTACTTC
CASKTGGRETQYF
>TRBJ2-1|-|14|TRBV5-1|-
TGCGCCAGCAGCTTGGGCCAGGGATACAATGAGCAGTTCTTC
CASSLGQGYNEQFF
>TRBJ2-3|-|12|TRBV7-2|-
TGTGCCAGCAGTTGGTCCACAGATACGCAGTATTTT
CASSWSTDTQYF
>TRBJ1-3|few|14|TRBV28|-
TGTGCCAGCAGTTCGACAGTCTCTGGAAACACCATATATTTT
CASSSTVSGNTIYF
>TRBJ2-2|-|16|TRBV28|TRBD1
TGTGCCAGCAAAATGGCGGGACAGGGAATCACCGGGGAGCTGTTTTTT
CASKMAGQGITGELFF
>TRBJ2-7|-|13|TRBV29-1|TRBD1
TGCAGCGTCGCCACAGGGGACCTCTACGAGCAGTACTTC
CSVATGDLYEQYF
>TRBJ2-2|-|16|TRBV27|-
TGTGCCAGCAGTCGACCCTACTCGGCGAACACCGGGGAGCTGTTTTTT
CASSRPYSANTGELFF
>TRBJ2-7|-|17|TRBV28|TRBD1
TGTGCCAGCAGCTCCAACCCTGGGGCAGGGGGCTCCTACGAGCAGTACTTC
CASSSNPGAGGSYEQYF
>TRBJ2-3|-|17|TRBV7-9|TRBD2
TGTGCCAGCAGCTACATTGCGGCGGGAGGGCCCCAAGATACGCAGTATTTT
CASSYIAAGGPQDTQYF
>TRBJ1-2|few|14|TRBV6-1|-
TGTGCCAGCAGTGACGCCCCAGAATCGGATGGCTACACCTTC
CASSDAPESDGYTF
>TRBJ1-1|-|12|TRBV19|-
TGTGCCAGTAGTATAGACGAGAGGCAAGCTTTCTTT
CASSIDERQAFF
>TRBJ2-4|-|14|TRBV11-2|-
TGTGCCAGCAGCTTACTGGGCGAGGGAGGCATTCAGTACTTC
CASSLLGEGGIQYF
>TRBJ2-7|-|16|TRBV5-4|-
TGTGCCAGCAGCCCAGGGGCGGGGCGAGGCTCCTACGAGCAGTACTTC
CASSPGAGRGSYEQYF
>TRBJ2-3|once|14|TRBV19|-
TGTGCCAGTAGATCCGCAGGGAGCACAGATACGCAGTATTTT
CASRSAGSTDTQYF
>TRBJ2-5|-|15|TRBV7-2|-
TGTGCCAGCAGCCGTTTAGGTGGATCCGGGGAGACCCAGTACTTC
CASSRLGGSGETQYF
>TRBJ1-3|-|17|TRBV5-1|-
TGCGCCAGCAGCTTGGGTTCCGGGGGAACTTCTGGAAACACCATATATTTT
CASSLGSGGTSGNTIYF
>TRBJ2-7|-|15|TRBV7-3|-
TGTGCCAGCAGCCCAGGTTCCGCCCGGACCTACGAGCAGTACTTC
CASSPGSARTYEQYF
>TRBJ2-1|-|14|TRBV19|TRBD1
TGTGCCAGTAGTGCGACAGGGGTTGACAATGAGCAGTTCTTC
CASSATGVDNEQFF
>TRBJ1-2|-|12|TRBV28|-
TGTGCCAGCAGTTCGGGGTCGAGCGGCTACACCTTC
CASSSGSSGYTF
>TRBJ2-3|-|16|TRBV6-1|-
TGTGCCAGCAGTGAACTACGCGGAACCGCCACAGATACGCAGTATTTT
CASSELRGTATDTQYF
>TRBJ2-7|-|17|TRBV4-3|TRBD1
TGCGCCAGCAGCCCATCCGCCGGGACAGCCCTTTACCACGAGCAGTACTTC
CASSPSAGTALYHEQYF
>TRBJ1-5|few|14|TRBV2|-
TGTGCCAGCAGTGAAGGGCGAATCAATCAGCCCCAGCATTTT
CASSEGRINQPQHF